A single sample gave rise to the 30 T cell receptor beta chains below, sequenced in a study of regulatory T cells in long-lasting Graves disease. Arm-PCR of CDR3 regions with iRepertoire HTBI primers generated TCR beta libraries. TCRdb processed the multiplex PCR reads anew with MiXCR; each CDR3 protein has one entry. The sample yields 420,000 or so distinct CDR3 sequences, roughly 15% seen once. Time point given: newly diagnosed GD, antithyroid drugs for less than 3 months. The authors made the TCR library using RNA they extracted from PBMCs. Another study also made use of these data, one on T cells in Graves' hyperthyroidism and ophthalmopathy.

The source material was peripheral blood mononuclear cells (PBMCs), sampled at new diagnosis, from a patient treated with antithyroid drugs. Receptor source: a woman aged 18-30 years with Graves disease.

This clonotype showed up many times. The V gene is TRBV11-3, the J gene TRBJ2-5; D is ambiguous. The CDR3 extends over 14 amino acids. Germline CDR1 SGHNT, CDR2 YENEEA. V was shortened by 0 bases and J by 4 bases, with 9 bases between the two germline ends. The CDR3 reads CASSLEMFPETQYF. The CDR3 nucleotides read TGTGCCAGCAGCTTAGAAATGTTTCCAGAGACCCAGTACTTC.

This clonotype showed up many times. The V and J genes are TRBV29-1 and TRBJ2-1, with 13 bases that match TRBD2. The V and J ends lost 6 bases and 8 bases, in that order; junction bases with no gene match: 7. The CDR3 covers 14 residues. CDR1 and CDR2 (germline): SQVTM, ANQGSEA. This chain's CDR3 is CSVEKLAGGYEQFF. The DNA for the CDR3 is TGCAGCGTCGAAAAACTAGCGGGAGGGTATGAGCAGTTCTTC.

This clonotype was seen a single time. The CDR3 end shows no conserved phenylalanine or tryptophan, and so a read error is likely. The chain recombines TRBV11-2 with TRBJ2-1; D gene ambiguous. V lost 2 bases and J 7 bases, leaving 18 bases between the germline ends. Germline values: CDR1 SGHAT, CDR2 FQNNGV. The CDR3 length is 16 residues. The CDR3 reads CASSLIYHPVRNEQFL. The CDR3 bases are TGTGCCAGCAGCTTAATATACCATCCGGTGCGGAATGAGCAGTTCCTC.

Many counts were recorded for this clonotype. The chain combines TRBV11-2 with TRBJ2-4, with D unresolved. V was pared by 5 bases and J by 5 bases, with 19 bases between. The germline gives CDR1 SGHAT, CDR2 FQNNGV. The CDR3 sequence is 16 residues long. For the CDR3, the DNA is TGTGCCAGCAGCCAAGCTTCGAGGAATGCGGAAAACATTCAGTACTTC. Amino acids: CASSQASRNAENIQYF.

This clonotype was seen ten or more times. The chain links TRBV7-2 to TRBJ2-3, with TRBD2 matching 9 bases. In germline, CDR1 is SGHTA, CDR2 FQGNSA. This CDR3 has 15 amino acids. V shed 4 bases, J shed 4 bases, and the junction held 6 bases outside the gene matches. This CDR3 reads CASSSLAGAPDTQYF. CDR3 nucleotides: TGTGCCAGCAGCTCCTTAGCGGGAGCCCCAGATACGCAGTATTTT.

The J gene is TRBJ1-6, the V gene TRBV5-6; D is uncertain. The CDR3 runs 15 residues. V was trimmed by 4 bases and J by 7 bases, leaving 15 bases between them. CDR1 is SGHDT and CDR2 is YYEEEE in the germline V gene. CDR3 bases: TGTGCCAGCAGCACGGATGCGGGAAGCAATTCACCCCTCCACTTT. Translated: CASSTDAGSNSPLHF.

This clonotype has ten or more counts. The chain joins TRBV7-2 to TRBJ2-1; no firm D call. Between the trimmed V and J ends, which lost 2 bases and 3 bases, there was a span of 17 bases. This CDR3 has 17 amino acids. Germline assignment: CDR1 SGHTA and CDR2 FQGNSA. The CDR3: CASSLIPLGRGYNEQFF. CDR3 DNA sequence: TGTGCCAGCAGCTTAATACCTCTCGGCCGAGGCTACAATGAGCAGTTCTTC.

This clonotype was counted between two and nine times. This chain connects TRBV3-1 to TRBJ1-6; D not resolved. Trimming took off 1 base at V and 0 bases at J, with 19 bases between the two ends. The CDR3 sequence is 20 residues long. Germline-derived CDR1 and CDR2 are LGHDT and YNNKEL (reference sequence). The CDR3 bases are TGTGCCAGCAGCCAAGGTCTTGTTCCGGGTTCGGTCTCCTATAATTCACCCCTCCACTTT. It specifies CASSQGLVPGSVSYNSPLHF.

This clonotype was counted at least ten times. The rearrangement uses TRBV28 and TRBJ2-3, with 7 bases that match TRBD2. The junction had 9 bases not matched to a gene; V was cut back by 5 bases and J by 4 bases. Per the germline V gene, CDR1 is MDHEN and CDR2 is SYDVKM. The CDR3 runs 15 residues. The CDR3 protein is CASSRGLVGADTQYF. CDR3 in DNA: TGTGCCAGCAGTCGAGGACTAGTTGGTGCAGATACGCAGTATTTT.

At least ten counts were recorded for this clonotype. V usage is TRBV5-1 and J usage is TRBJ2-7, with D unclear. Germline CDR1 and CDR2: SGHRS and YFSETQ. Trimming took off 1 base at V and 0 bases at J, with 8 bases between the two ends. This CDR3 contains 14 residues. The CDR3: CASSLSDSSYEQYF. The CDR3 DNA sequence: TGCGCCAGCAGCTTGTCGGATAGCTCCTACGAGCAGTACTTC.

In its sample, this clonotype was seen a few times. CDR3 amino acids: CASNTQGATGNQPQHF. The CDR3 bases are TGTGCCAGTAATACACAGGGGGCGACGGGCAATCAGCCCCAGCATTTT. The chain joins TRBV19 to TRBJ1-5; 9 bases are a match to TRBD1. The CDR3 is made up of 16 amino acids. Germline CDR1 is LNHDA and CDR2 is SQIVND (reference sequence). V lost 7 bases to trimming and J lost 2 bases; unmatched junction nucleotides: 9. The variable domain in full, with the rest retrieved from reference TRBV19 and TRBJ1-5, is DGGITQSPKYLFRKEGQNVTLSCEQNLNHDAMYWYRQDPGQGLRLIYYSQIVNDFQKGDIAEGYSVSREKKESFPLTVTSAQKNPTAFYLCASNTQGATGNQPQHFGDGTRLSIL.

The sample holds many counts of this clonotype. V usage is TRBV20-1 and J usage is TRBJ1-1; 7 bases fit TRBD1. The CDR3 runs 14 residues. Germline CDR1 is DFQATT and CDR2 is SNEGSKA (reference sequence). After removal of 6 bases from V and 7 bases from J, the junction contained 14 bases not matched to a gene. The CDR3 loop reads CSAQGGTVAGEAFF. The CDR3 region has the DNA TGCAGTGCGCAGGGGGGGACGGTTGCGGGTGAAGCTTTCTTT.

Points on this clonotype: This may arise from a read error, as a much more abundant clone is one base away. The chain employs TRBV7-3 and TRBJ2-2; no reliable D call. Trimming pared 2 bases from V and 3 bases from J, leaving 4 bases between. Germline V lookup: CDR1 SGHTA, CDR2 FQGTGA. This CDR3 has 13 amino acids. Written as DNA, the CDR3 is TGTGCCAGCAGCTTAGAGCACACCGGGGAGCTGTTTTTT. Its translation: CASSLEHTGELFF.

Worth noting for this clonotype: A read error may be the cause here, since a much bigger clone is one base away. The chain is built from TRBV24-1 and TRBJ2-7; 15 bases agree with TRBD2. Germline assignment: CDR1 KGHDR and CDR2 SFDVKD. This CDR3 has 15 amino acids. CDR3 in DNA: TGTGCCGCCAGTGCCGGGACTAGCGGGAGGCACGAGCAGTACTTC. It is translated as CAASAGTSGRHEQYF.

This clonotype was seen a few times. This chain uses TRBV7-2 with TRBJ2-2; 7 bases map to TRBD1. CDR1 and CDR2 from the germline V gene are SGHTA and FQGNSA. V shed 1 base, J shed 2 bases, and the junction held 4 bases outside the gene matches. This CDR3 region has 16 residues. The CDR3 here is CASSLGGTVNTGELFF. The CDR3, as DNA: TGTGCCAGCAGCTTAGGAGGGACAGTTAACACCGGGGAGCTGTTTTTT.

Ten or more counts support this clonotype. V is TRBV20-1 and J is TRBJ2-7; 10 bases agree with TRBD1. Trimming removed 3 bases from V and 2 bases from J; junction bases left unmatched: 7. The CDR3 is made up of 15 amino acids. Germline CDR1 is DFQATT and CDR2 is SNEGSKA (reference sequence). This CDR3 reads CSASQDGTGAYEQYF. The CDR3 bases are TGCAGTGCTAGCCAGGATGGGACAGGGGCCTACGAGCAGTACTTC.

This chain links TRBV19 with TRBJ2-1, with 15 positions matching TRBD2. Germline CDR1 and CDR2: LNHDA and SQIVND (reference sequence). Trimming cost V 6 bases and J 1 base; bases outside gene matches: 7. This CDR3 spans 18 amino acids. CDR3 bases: TGTGCCAGTAGCCACGGACTAGCGGGAGGGTTGTCCTACAATGAGCAGTTCTTC. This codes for CASSHGLAGGLSYNEQFF.

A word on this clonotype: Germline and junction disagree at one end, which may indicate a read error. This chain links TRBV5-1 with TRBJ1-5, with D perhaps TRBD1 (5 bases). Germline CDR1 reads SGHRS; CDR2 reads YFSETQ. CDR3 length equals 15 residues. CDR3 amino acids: CASSLGGGYNRPQHF. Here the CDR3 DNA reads TGCGCCAGCAGCTTGGGGGGGGGGTACAATCGGCCCCAGCATTTT.

CDR3 sequence (DNA): TGTGCCAGCAGTAAAGGGTTTACCTACGAGCAGTACTTC. This translates into CASSKGFTYEQYF. The chain has TRBV6-2 or TRBV6-3 and TRBJ2-7; no definite D call. V shed 5 bases and J shed 2 bases, with 10 bases lying between them. CDR3 length: 13 residues. CDR1 and CDR2 from the germline V gene are MNHEY and SVGEGT.

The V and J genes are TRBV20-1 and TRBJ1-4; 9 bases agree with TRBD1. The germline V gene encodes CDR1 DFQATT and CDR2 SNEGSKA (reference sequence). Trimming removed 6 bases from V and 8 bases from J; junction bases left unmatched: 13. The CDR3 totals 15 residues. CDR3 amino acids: CSAPATGQGREKLFF. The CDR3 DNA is TGCAGTGCCCCAGCGACGGGACAGGGTAGGGAAAAACTGTTTTTT.

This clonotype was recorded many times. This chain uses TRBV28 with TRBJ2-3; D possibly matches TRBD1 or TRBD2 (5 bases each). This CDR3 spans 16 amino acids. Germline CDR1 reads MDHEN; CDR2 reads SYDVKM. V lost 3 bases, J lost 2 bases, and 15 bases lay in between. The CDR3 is CASSLGVGAFTDTQYF. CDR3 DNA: TGTGCCAGCAGTTTGGGGGTAGGGGCTTTCACAGATACGCAGTATTTT.

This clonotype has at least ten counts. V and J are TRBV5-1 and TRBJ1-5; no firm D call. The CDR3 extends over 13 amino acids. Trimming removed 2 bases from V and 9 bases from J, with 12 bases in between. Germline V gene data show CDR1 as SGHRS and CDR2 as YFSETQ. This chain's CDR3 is CASSFGGIGPQHF. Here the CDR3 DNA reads TGCGCCAGCAGCTTCGGTGGAATAGGGCCCCAGCATTTT. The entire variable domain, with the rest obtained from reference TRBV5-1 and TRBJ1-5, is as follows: KAGVTQTPRYLIKTRGQQVTLSCSPISGHRSVSWYQQTPGQGLQFLFEYFSETQRNKGNFPGRFSGRQFSNSRSEMNVSTLELGDSALYLCASSFGGIGPQHFGDGTRLSIL.

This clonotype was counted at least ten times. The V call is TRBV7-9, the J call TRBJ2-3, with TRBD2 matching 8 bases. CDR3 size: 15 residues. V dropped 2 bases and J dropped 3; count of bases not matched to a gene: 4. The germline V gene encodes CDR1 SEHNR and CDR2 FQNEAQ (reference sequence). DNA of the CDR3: TGTGCCAGCAGCTTAAGCGGGAGCTTAACAGATACGCAGTATTTT. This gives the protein CASSLSGSLTDTQYF.

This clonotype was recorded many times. CDR3 protein: CASILNTEAFF. CDR3 nucleotide sequence: TGTGCCAGCATTCTGAACACTGAAGCTTTCTTT. The chain couples TRBV27 to TRBJ1-1; D gene unclear. The CDR3 has 11 residues. Germline V gene sequence: CDR1 MNHEY, CDR2 SMNVEV (reference sequence). V lost 7 bases, J lost 0 bases, and 3 bases lay in between.

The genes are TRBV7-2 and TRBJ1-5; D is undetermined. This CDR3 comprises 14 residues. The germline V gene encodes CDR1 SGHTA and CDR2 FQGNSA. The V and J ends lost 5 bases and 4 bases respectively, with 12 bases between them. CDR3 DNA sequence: TGTGCCAGCAGCGCCGGAGGTTGGAATCAGCCCCAGCATTTT. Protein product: CASSAGGWNQPQHF.

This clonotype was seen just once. The CDR3 sequence is CAGKERDLSYNEQFF. In DNA form, the CDR3 reads TGTGCCGGCAAAGAACGGGACCTCTCCTACAATGAGCAGTTCTTC. The chain combines TRBV6-1 with TRBJ2-1; either TRBD1 or TRBD2 may fit D (5 bases each). Germline-derived CDR1 and CDR2 are MNHNS and SASEGT. Trimming pared 11 bases from V and 0 bases from J, leaving 17 bases between. This CDR3 is built from 15 residues.

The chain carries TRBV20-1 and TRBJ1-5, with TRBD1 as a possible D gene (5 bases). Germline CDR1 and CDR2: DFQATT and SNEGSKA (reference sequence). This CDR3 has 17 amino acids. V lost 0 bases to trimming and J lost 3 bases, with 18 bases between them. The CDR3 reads CSARDLSIGAVNQPQHF. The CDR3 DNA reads TGCAGTGCTAGAGATCTCAGTATTGGGGCCGTCAATCAGCCCCAGCATTTT.

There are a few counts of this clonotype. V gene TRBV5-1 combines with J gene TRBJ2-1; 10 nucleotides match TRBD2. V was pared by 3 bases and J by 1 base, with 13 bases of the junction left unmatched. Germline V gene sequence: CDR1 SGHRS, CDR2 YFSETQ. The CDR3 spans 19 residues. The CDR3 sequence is CASSWPSGSGRTSYNEQFF. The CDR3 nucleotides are TGCGCCAGCAGCTGGCCCTCCGGTAGCGGGAGGACATCCTACAATGAGCAGTTCTTC.

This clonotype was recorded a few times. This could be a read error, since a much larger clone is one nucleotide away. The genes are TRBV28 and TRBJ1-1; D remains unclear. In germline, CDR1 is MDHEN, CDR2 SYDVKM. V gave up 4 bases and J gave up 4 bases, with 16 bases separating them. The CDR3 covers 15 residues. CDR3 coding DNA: TGTGCCAGCAGTTATTTTACGGACCCGAGCACTGAAGCTTTCTTT. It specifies CASSYFTDPSTEAFF.

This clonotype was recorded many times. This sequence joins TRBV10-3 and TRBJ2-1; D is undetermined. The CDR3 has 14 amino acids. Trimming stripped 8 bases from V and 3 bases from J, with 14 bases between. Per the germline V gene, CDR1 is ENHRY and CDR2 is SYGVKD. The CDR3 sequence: CAIRSDPSYNEQFF. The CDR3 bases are TGTGCCATCCGAAGCGACCCCAGCTACAATGAGCAGTTCTTC.